The clone carrying this T cell receptor beta chain was detected ten times or more. This entry belongs to a study of regulatory T cells in long-lasting Graves disease. In building TCR beta libraries, iRepertoire HTBI primers were used together with Arm-PCR of CDR3 regions. In TCRdb, the multiplex PCR reads were re-called with MiXCR into one record per CDR3 protein. In the table there are about 540,000 distinct CDR3 sequences, about 13% of which are singletons. As to time point: newly diagnosed GD, antithyroid drugs for less than 3 months. PBMCs provided the RNA from which the TCR library was made. The same specimen was also included in a second study, on T cells in Graves' hyperthyroidism and ophthalmopathy. According to that study: Each diagnosis was grounded in clinical symptoms, serum thyroxine and TRAb, thyroid ultrasound, and orbital computed tomography.

The clonotype was recovered from a man aged 30 to 45 with Graves disease. The starting material was peripheral blood mononuclear cells (PBMCs), obtained at new diagnosis, from a patient treated with antithyroid drugs.

Written as DNA, the CDR3 is TGTGCCACCAGTGATTTGGGTGGGGAGAAGGTGGGTGAGCAGTTCTTC. It codes for CATSDLGGEKVGEQFF. This chain connects TRBV24-1 to TRBJ2-1; possible D gene TRBD2, 5 bases. V was trimmed by 0 bases and J by 9 bases, leaving 17 bases between them. The CDR3 has 16 amino acids. Germline CDR1 KGHDR, CDR2 SFDVKD.